The rows below give T cell receptor beta chains drawn from one sample of a study of T cell responses to AZD1222 COVID-19 vaccine. This table comes from immunoSEQ multiplex PCR, and its TCRdb copy is limited to in-frame clones, with some not included. The sample holds approximately 180,000 clones, around nine tenths seen once. This specimen was peripheral blood, taken on day 0 of AZD1222 vaccination. Receptor source: an adult in good health. CDR3s include the opening cysteine and the closing phenylalanine or tryptophan. D genes are given only for firm matches. Part of the rows lack a size; the others show once, few, many or a class for expanded clones.

length	D	V	size	J	DNA	CDR3
15	NA	TRBV19	NA	TRBJ1-2	TGTGCCAGTAGTTCGGACAGTAAATTATACTATGGCTACACCTTC	CASSSDSKLYYGYTF
12	NA	TRBV2	NA	TRBJ1-4	TGTGCCAGCACCATCGAGGAGGAAAAACTGTTTTTT	CASTIEEEKLFF
15	TRBD1	TRBV3-1/TRBV3-2	NA	TRBJ2-1	TGTGCCAGCAGCCAAGATCCCGGACAGGGGGACGGAAAGTTCTTC	CASSQDPGQGDGKFF
16	TRBD2	TRBV11-2	NA	TRBJ2-1	TGTGCCAGCAGCCCTACCTTCGGACTAGGGTACAATGAGCAGTTCTTC	CASSPTFGLGYNEQFF
13	NA	TRBV12-3/TRBV12-4	NA	TRBJ1-3	TGTGCCAGCAGCCCGGGTAGGGGAAACACCATATATTTT	CASSPGRGNTIYF
15	TRBD2	TRBV13	NA	TRBJ2-7	TGTGCCAGCAGCGCCCGACTAGCGGGGGCCTACGAGCAGTACTTC	CASSARLAGAYEQYF
14	TRBD1	TRBV15	NA	TRBJ2-1	TGTGCCACCAGCAGTGGACAGGGCGCGGATGAGCAGTTCTTC	CATSSGQGADEQFF
15	TRBD1	TRBV29-1	NA	TRBJ2-7	TGCAGCGTGGAGGACAGGGTAGGGGTCTCCTACGAGCAGTACTTC	CSVEDRVGVSYEQYF
12	NA	TRBV27	NA	TRBJ1-6	TGTGCCAGCAGTTCTTATAATTCACCCCTCCACTTT	CASSSYNSPLHF
16	TRBD2	TRBV6-1	once	TRBJ2-7	TGTGCCAGCAGTGAAGTCATAAGCGGGGGCTCCTACGAGCAGTACTTC	CASSEVISGGSYEQYF
13	NA	TRBV18	NA	TRBJ1-2	TGTGCCAGCTCACCCGACAGAAACTATGGCTACACCTTC	CASSPDRNYGYTF
13	NA	TRBV5-4	NA	TRBJ2-5	TGTGCCAGCAGCCGACTAGTCGAGGAGACCCAGTACTTC	CASSRLVEETQYF
12	NA	TRBV11-3	NA	TRBJ2-1	TGTGCCAGCAGCCTGGACCGGCACGAGCAGTTCTTC	CASSLDRHEQFF
13	NA	TRBV5-4	NA	TRBJ2-1	TGTGCCAGCAGCACGTTGATGGACAATGAGCAGTTCTTC	CASSTLMDNEQFF
17	NA	TRBV3-1/TRBV3-2	NA	TRBJ2-1	TGTGCCAGCAGCCAAGATACCGGACTAAGCTCCTACAATGAGCAGTTCTTC	CASSQDTGLSSYNEQFF
14	NA	TRBV2	once	TRBJ1-4	TGTGCCAGCAGTTCAGGGGCCAGGAATGAAAAACTGTTTTTT	CASSSGARNEKLFF
15	NA	TRBV2	NA	TRBJ2-1	TGTGCCAGCAGGTCGGAGCCCTTAGCGGACAATGAGCAGTTCTTC	CASRSEPLADNEQFF
17	NA	TRBV7-6	NA	TRBJ2-2	TGTGCCAGCAGCTTACAAGGCGCAGGGGCGGAGATCGGGGAGCTGTTTTTT	CASSLQGAGAEIGELFF
15	TRBD1	TRBV19	many	TRBJ1-3	TGTGCCAGTAGTATGGACAGGAGCTCTGGAAACACCATATATTTT	CASSMDRSSGNTIYF
17	TRBD1	TRBV24-1	NA	TRBJ2-6	TGTGCCACCAGCCCGGGACAGGGAATCGGTGGGGCCAACGTCCTGACTTTC	CATSPGQGIGGANVLTF
14	NA	TRBV20-1	NA	TRBJ1-5	TGCAGTGCTAGTGAAGGGGCCCTGAATCAGCCCCAGCATTTT	CSASEGALNQPQHF
14	NA	TRBV29-1	NA	TRBJ1-4	TGCAGCGTTGAAGATGGTCAGGGGAGGAAAAAACTGTTTTTT	CSVEDGQGRKKLFF
14	NA	TRBV5-1	NA	TRBJ2-7	TGCGCCAGCAGCTTCGTATCTAGCTCCTACGAGCAGTACTTC	CASSFVSSSYEQYF
16	TRBD1	TRBV6-1	NA	TRBJ2-1	TGTGCCAGCAGAGAAACAGGGGGTCGTACATACAATGAGCAGTTCTTC	CASRETGGRTYNEQFF
17	TRBD2	TRBV7-9	NA	TRBJ2-5	TGTGCCAGCAGCTTAAGTGGGAGGTTGCGGGAGTTGGAGACCCAGTACTTC	CASSLSGRLRELETQYF
15	NA	TRBV6-5	NA	TRBJ1-2	TGTGCCAGCAGTTACCTGGGGGGGTCCGGCTATGGCTACACCTTC	CASSYLGGSGYGYTF
14	NA	TRBV27	NA	TRBJ1-4	TGTGCCAGCACCTTGGGCAGAGCTAATGAAAAACTGTTTTTT	CASTLGRANEKLFF
14	NA	TRBV5-4	NA	TRBJ1-1	TGTGCCAGCAGCTTTCCGACAGGAGGGTCTGAAGCTTTCTTT	CASSFPTGGSEAFF
15	TRBD1	TRBV6-2/TRBV6-3	NA	TRBJ1-6	TGTGCCAGCAGCCAACAGGGGGCTGATAATTCACCCCTCCACTTT	CASSQQGADNSPLHF
14	NA	TRBV7-9	once	TRBJ2-3	TGTGCCAGCAGCCGAAGCGGAGGGAAAGATACGCAGTATTTT	CASSRSGGKDTQYF
17	TRBD1	TRBV5-4	NA	TRBJ2-1	TGTGCCAGCAGCTTGGCCGGGACAGGGAGCTCCTACAATGAGCAGTTCTTC	CASSLAGTGSSYNEQFF
17	TRBD2	TRBV2	once	TRBJ2-7	TGTGCCAGCAGTTTCCTCTTAGCGGGAGTAATCTCCTACGAGCAGTACTTC	CASSFLLAGVISYEQYF
15	NA	TRBV5-1	NA	TRBJ2-7	TGCGCCAGCAGCTTGGTAGGCCAGGGATCCTACGAGCAGTACTTC	CASSLVGQGSYEQYF
17	TRBD1	TRBV5-1	NA	TRBJ1-1	TGCGCCAGCAGCTTGGATCCTCGGGGACAGGTCAACACTGAAGCTTTCTTT	CASSLDPRGQVNTEAFF
15	NA	TRBV5-4	NA	TRBJ1-5	TGTGCCAGCAGCCCGGGGCCGCCGGCGGGTCAGCCCCAGCATTTT	CASSPGPPAGQPQHF
12	NA	TRBV6-5	NA	TRBJ2-7	TGTGCCAGCAGTTTGGACGGTTACGAGCAGTACTTC	CASSLDGYEQYF
16	TRBD2	TRBV19	NA	TRBJ2-7	TGTGCCAGTAAGAGACTAGCGGGAGGAAACTCCTACGAGCAGTACTTC	CASKRLAGGNSYEQYF
14	TRBD1	TRBV6-5	NA	TRBJ1-5	TGTGCCAGCAGTTGGGGACAGGGGAATCAGCCCCAGCATTTT	CASSWGQGNQPQHF
15	NA	TRBV3-1/TRBV3-2	NA	TRBJ1-1	TGTGCCAGCAGCCCCGCGGACGAACGGAACACTGAAGCTTTCTTT	CASSPADERNTEAFF
15	NA	TRBV6-5	once	TRBJ2-3	TGTGCCAGCAGTCCCCGTCTGGGTCAAGCAGATACGCAGTATTTT	CASSPRLGQADTQYF
14	NA	TRBV2	NA	TRBJ2-3	TGTGCCTCCTCCTGGCGGGGTACCGTAGATACGCAGTATTTT	CASSWRGTVDTQYF
15	NA	TRBV4-1	NA	TRBJ1-2	TGCGCCAGCAGCCAAGATCAGGGGCGCGACTATGGCTACACCTTC	CASSQDQGRDYGYTF
15	TRBD1	TRBV6-1	NA	TRBJ2-3	TGTGCCAGCAGTGAACGGGACAGGGTCCCAGATACGCAGTATTTT	CASSERDRVPDTQYF
14	TRBD1	TRBV5-1	NA	TRBJ2-2	TGCGCCAGCAGCGACAGGGGGCGCACCGGGGAGCTGTTTTTT	CASSDRGRTGELFF
12	NA	TRBV6-1	NA	TRBJ2-7	TGTGCCAGCAGTGAAACAGGTTACGAGCAGTACTTC	CASSETGYEQYF
12	NA	TRBV25-1	NA	TRBJ1-1	TGTGCCAGCAGAGAAGGGAACACTGAAGCTTTCTTT	CASREGNTEAFF
14	NA	TRBV19	NA	TRBJ1-2	TGTGCCACTCGACCAGGACAGACTAACTATGGCTACACCTTC	CATRPGQTNYGYTF
17	TRBD1	TRBV7-6	NA	TRBJ2-2	TGTGCCAGCATCCATTCGACAGGGACGATAAACACCGGGGAGCTGTTTTTT	CASIHSTGTINTGELFF